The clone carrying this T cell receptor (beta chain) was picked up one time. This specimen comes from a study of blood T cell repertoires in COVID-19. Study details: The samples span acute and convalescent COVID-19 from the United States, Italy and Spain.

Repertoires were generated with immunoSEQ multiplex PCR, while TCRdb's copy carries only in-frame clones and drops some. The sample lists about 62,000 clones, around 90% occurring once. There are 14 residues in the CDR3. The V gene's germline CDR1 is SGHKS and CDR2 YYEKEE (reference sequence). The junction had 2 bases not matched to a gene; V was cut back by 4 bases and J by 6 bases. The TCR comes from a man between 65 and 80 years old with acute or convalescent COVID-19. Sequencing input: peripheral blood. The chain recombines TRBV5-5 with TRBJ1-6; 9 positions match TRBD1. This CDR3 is CASSRTGANSPLHF. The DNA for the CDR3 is TGTGCCAGCAGCCGGACAGGGGCTAATTCACCCCTCCACTTT.